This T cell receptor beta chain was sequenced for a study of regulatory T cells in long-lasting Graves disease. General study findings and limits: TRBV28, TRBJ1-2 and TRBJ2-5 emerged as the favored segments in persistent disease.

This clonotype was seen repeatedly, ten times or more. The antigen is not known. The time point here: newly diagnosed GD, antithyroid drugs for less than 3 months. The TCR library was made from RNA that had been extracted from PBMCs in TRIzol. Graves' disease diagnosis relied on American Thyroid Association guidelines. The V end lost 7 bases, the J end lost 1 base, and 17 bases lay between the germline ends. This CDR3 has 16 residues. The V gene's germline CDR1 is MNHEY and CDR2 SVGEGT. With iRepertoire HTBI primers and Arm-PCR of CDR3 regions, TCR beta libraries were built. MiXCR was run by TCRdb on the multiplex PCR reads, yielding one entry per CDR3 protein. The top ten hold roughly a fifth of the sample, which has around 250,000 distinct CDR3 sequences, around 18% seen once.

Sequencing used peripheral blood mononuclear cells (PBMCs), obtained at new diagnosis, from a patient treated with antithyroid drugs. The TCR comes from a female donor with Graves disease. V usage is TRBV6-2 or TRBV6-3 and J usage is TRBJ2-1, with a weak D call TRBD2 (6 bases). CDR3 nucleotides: TGTGCCAGCACCGGGGGTGGGTCGGAATCCTACAATGAGCAGTTCTTC. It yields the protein CASTGGGSESYNEQFF.